This T cell receptor (beta chain) was recovered during a study of T cell changes during pregnancy in multiple sclerosis. Per germline, CDR1 SEHNR and CDR2 FQNEAQ (reference sequence). The V end was cut by 1 base, the J end by 2 bases, with 6 bases between. The CDR3 spans 14 residues. Here immunoSEQ multiplex PCR was the method, and the copy in TCRdb shows in-frame clones only, minus some. The sample lists over 70,000 clones, roughly 93% seen once, with about 0.84% in the top ten. The sequencing used peripheral blood, collected in the third trimester of pregnancy. The origin of this receptor is a female donor with multiple sclerosis, enrolled in a pregnancy study. The genes are TRBV7-9 and TRBJ1-5; TRBD1 is a possible D gene (6 bases). Written as DNA, the CDR3 is TGTGCCAGCAGCTTAGGACAGGGCAATCAGCCCCAGCATTTT. Its protein is CASSLGQGNQPQHF.